The rows below give T cell receptor beta chains drawn from one sample of a study of OX40 agonist ivuxolimab in advanced cancers. TCRdb's copy holds only in-frame clones and misses some; the assay was immunoSEQ multiplex PCR. The repertoire holds tens of thousands of clones, with approximately 84% as singletons. The material was CD4+ or CD8+ T cells sorted from blood, obtained in a trial of the OX40 agonist ivuxolimab. The origin of the receptors is an adult with an advanced solid tumor such as melanoma, head and neck, liver or kidney cancer. Both conserved end residues are part of each CDR3. The D gene is left open where the match is weak. Clone size is stated in some rows and not others, as once, few, many or a class when expanded.

cdr3_nt | cdr3_aa | j_call | cdr3_length | d_call | v_call | clone_size
TGTGCCACCAGCAGCGCTTTATGGGACACGGGTAGAGCCAGGTCCTACGAGCAGTACTTC | CATSSALWDTGRARSYEQYF | TRBJ2-7 | 20 | - | TRBV15 | -
TGTGCCAGCAGTTCGGGACAGGGGATCTCCTACGAGCAGTACTTC | CASSSGQGISYEQYF | TRBJ2-7 | 15 | TRBD1 | TRBV7-9 | -
TGCGCCAGCAGCCTATCCGACAGGGTCAGAGGCTATGGCTACACCTTC | CASSLSDRVRGYGYTF | TRBJ1-2 | 16 | TRBD1 | TRBV5-1 | -
TGCGCCAGCAGCCAAGGGCTAGCGGGAGGGTTTGAGCACGAGCAGTACTTC | CASSQGLAGGFEHEQYF | TRBJ2-7 | 17 | TRBD2 | TRBV4-1 | -
TGTGCCAGCAGCCTAGCGGGACAGGGCTACGAGCAGTACTTC | CASSLAGQGYEQYF | TRBJ2-7 | 14 | - | TRBV7-2 | -
TGCGCCAGCAGCCAAGGGCCGCGGACCACGGGACTGTTTTTT | CASSQGPRTTGLFF | TRBJ2-2 | 14 | - | TRBV4-1 | -
TGTGCCAGCAGCCCTGCCTGGCTAGCGGTTATGAACACCGGGGAGCTGTTTTTT | CASSPAWLAVMNTGELFF | TRBJ2-2 | 18 | TRBD2 | TRBV7-2 | -
TGTGCCAGCAGTTACTCGAAGGCTTCGGGGACTGAAGCTTTCTTT | CASSYSKASGTEAFF | TRBJ1-1 | 15 | - | TRBV6-6 | -
TGTGCCAGCAGCGTAGAGTACTCGCCCTACAATGAGCAGTTCTTC | CASSVEYSPYNEQFF | TRBJ2-1 | 15 | - | TRBV9 | -
TGTGCCAGCAGCTCCCGTCGAACCATCGGGACAGGGGCCATGAGCTCTGGAAACACCATATATTTT | CASSSRRTIGTGAMSSGNTIYF | TRBJ1-3 | 22 | TRBD1 | TRBV13 | once
TGTGCCAGCAGCCTCCGATCCTACGAGCAGTACTTC | CASSLRSYEQYF | TRBJ2-7 | 12 | - | TRBV4-2 | -
TGCGCCAGCAGCCAAGATCGGAAGGGGGGACTACACACCGGGGAGCTGTTTTTT | CASSQDRKGGLHTGELFF | TRBJ2-2 | 18 | - | TRBV4-1 | -
TGTGCCAGCAGTGACCGGGAGACCTCGGGCTACACCTTC | CASSDRETSGYTF | TRBJ1-2 | 13 | - | TRBV6-5 | once
TGTGCCAGCACCAAACGGGGACGGAGCACAGATACGCAGTATTTT | CASTKRGRSTDTQYF | TRBJ2-3 | 15 | - | TRBV6-1 | -
TGTGCCAGCAGCCTCGCGACAGGCTACGAGCAGTACTTC | CASSLATGYEQYF | TRBJ2-7 | 13 | - | TRBV9 | -
TGTGCCAGCAGCCTCAACCCTCGGGGTAGCGGGGGTCCAGATACGCAGTATTTT | CASSLNPRGSGGPDTQYF | TRBJ2-3 | 18 | TRBD2 | TRBV11-2 | -
TGTGCCATCAGTGAGATTCAGAACACTGAAGCTTTCTTT | CAISEIQNTEAFF | TRBJ1-1 | 13 | - | TRBV10-3 | -
TGTGCCAGCAGCGTAGAGGCGGGGGGGAGCACAGATACGCAGTATTTT | CASSVEAGGSTDTQYF | TRBJ2-3 | 16 | TRBD2 | TRBV9 | few
TGTGCTAGTGACCGACTAGGCACCATATATTTT | CASDRLGTIYF | TRBJ1-3 | 11 | - | TRBV12-5 | -
TGTGCCAGCAGTGAGGGGTCGGCAGACCTCGACTATGGCTACACCTTC | CASSEGSADLDYGYTF | TRBJ1-2 | 16 | - | TRBV2 | few
TGTGCCACCAGTCCCGGGGTAGCCAAAAACATTCAGTACTTC | CATSPGVAKNIQYF | TRBJ2-4 | 14 | - | TRBV15 | -
TGTGCCAGCAGCATGGGACAGGGGGCCCAATACGAGCAGTACTTC | CASSMGQGAQYEQYF | TRBJ2-7 | 15 | TRBD1 | TRBV7-6 | -
TGCGCCAGCAGCCGGGGACAGGGGGGCTACAATGAGCAGTTCTTC | CASSRGQGGYNEQFF | TRBJ2-1 | 15 | TRBD1 | TRBV4-3 | -
TGTGCCAGCAGTGTGGGGTCCGGGGAGCTGTTTTTT | CASSVGSGELFF | TRBJ2-2 | 12 | - | TRBV7-5 | -
TGTGCCAGCAGTGAATTTGGGGACCGTTCAAGGGGGCAGCCCCAGCATTTT | CASSEFGDRSRGQPQHF | TRBJ1-5 | 17 | - | TRBV6-1 | -
TGCGCCAGCAGCCCCCGGGACTGGAACACTGAAGCTTTCTTT | CASSPRDWNTEAFF | TRBJ1-1 | 14 | - | TRBV5-1 | -
TGTGCCAGCAGCTTTGGTGGGGCCGACAATCAGCCCCAGCATTTT | CASSFGGADNQPQHF | TRBJ1-5 | 15 | - | TRBV5-8 | -
TGTGCCAGCAGCCCTTCGACAGGGGTGAACACCGGGGAGCTGTTTTTT | CASSPSTGVNTGELFF | TRBJ2-2 | 16 | TRBD1 | TRBV7-8 | -
TGTGCTAGTGGAAATTGGGCGAAAGATGGCTACACCTTC | CASGNWAKDGYTF | TRBJ1-2 | 13 | - | TRBV12-5 | few